This T cell receptor (beta chain) was recovered during a study of T cells in Graves' hyperthyroidism and ophthalmopathy. This clonotype was detected ten times or more. Its antigen is currently unknown. Aged 18 to 65, the patients had hyperthyroidism that was newly diagnosed and had lasted under 2 months. PBMCs were derived from 10 ml fresh peripheral blood. The V gene lost 9 bases and the J gene lost 3 bases, with 9 bases spanning the gap. In germline, CDR1 is MDHEN, CDR2 SYDVKM. This CDR3 region has 11 residues. Study-wide findings and caveats: Blood also showed most of the thyroid clonotypes that were expanded above 0.001.

From RNA transcripts, TCR beta CDR3 regions were amplified. First-round RT-PCR of the TCR CDR3 relied on the HTBI primer set. One entry per CDR3 protein, called by TCRdb with MiXCR from the multiplex PCR reads. The sample carries 350,000 to 400,000 distinct CDR3 sequences, approximately 19% recorded once. The V and J genes are TRBV28 and TRBJ2-7; tentative D call: TRBD1 (6 bases). Sample: blood. This clonotype was obtained from a woman aged 18-29 years with Graves' hyperthyroidism. The CDR3 loop is CASRTVYEQYF. The CDR3 region has the DNA TGTGCCAGTCGGACAGTCTACGAGCAGTACTTC.